A single sample gave rise to the 2 T cell receptor beta chains below, sequenced in a study of cytomegalovirus exposure and HLA in healthy donors. Researchers ran the PCR with 60 Vbeta and 13 Jbeta primers. Data came from immunoSEQ multiplex PCR; TCRdb stores just in-frame clones and leaves some out. This table holds around 160,000 clones, around 77% found once. Sequencing was done on a sample of PBMCs. Every receptor here comes from a man aged 50-59 years in good health and CMV-seropositive.

For the CDR3, the DNA is TGTGCCAGCAGCGTAGGGTGGGGGCTCCCCCGGGACACTGAAGCTTTCTTT. Amino acid sequence: CASSVGWGLPRDTEAFF. This chain joins TRBV9 and TRBJ1-1; tentative D call: TRBD1 (6 bases). V shed 0 bases and J shed 3 bases, with 18 bases lying between them. CDR1 is SGDLS and CDR2 is YYNGEE in the germline V gene. The CDR3 is 17 residues long.

This chain joins TRBV14 and TRBJ2-7, with 7 positions matching TRBD1. The CDR3 extends over 17 amino acids. CDR1 and CDR2 (germline): SGHDN, FVKESK. V dropped 4 bases and J dropped 5; count of bases not matched to a gene: 17. The CDR3, as DNA: TGTGCCAGCAGCCTCATGACAGGGCTACCTAGGTTGGACGAGCAGTACTTC. Its translation: CASSLMTGLPRLDEQYF. Looking up the rest from reference TRBV14 and TRBJ2-7 gives the full variable domain: EAGVTQFPSHSVIEKGQTVTLRCDPISGHDNLYWYRRVMGKEIKFLLHFVKESKQDESGMPNNRFLAERTGGTYSTLKVQPAELEDSGVYFCASSLMTGLPRLDEQYFGPGTRLTVT.